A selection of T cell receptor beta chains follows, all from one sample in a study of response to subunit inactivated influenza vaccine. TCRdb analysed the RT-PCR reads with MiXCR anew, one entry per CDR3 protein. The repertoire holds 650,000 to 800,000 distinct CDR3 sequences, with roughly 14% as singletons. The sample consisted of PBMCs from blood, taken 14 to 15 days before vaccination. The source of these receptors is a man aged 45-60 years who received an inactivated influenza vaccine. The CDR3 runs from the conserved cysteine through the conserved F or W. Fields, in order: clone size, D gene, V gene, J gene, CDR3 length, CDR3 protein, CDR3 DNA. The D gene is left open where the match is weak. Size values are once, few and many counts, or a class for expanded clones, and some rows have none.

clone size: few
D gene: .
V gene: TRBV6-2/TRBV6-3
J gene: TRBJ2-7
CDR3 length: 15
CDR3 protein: CASSYSAGKSYEQYF
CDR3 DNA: TGTGCCAGCAGTTACTCGGCAGGTAAATCCTACGAGCAGTACTTC

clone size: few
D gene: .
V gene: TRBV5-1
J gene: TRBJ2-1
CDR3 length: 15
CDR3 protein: CASSTGDRAYNEQFF
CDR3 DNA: TGCGCCAGCAGCACCGGGGACCGAGCCTACAATGAGCAGTTCTTC

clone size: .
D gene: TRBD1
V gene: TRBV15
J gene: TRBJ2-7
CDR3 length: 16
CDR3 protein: CATSSRERTGGYEQYF
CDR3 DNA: TGTGCCACCAGCAGTCGGGAAAGGACAGGTGGCTACGAGCAGTACTTC

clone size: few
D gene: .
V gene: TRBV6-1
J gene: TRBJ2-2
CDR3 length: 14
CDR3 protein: CASSEQGFTGELFF
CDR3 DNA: TGTGCCAGCAGTGAACAGGGGTTTACCGGGGAGCTGTTTTTT

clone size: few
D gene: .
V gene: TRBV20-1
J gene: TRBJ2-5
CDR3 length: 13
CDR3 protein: CSARSRVRETQYF
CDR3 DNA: TGCAGTGCTAGGAGCAGGGTGCGGGAGACCCAGTACTTC

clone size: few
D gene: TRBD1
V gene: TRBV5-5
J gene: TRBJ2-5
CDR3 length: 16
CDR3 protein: CASSWEGTGVKETQYF
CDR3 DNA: TGTGCCAGCAGCTGGGAAGGGACAGGGGTTAAAGAGACCCAGTACTTC

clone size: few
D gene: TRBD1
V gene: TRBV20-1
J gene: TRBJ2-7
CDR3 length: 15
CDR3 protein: CSAERSPGQGYEQYF
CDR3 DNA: TGCAGTGCTGAGCGGTCCCCGGGACAGGGCTACGAGCAGTACTTC

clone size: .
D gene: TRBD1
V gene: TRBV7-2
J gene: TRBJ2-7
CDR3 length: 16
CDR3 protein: CASSLSTGTGLYEQYF
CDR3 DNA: TGTGCCAGCAGCTTATCCACCGGGACAGGGCTATACGAGCAGTACTTC

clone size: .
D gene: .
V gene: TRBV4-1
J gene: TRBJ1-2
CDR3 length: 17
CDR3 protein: CASSQASSGKGGYGYTF
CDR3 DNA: TGCGCCAGCAGCCAAGCATCGTCGGGGAAAGGCGGCTATGGCTACACCTTC

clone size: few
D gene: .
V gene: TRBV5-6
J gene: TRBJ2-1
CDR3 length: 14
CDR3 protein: CASTPVGSYNEQFF
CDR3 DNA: TGTGCCAGCACCCCCGTCGGGAGTTACAATGAGCAGTTCTTC

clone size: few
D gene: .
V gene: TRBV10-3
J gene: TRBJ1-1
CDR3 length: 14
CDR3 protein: CATDPTGLNTEAFF
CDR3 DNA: TGTGCCACAGACCCTACAGGGTTGAACACTGAAGCTTTCTTT

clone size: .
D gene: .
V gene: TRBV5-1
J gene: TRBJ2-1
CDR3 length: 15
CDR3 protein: CASSLARVGYNEQFF
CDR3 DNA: TGCGCCAGCAGCTTGGCTCGGGTGGGATACAATGAGCAGTTCTTC

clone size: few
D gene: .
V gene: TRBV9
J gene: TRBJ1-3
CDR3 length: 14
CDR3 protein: CASSVVGGGNTIYF
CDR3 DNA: TGTGCCAGCAGCGTAGTAGGTGGGGGAAACACCATATATTTT

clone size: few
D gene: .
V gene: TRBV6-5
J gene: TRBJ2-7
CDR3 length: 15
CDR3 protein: CASSYLTAASYEQYF
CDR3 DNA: TGTGCCAGCAGTTACCTGACAGCAGCCTCCTACGAGCAGTACTTC

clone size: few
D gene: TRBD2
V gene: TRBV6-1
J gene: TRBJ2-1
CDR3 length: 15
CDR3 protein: CASSGLAGWNNEQFF
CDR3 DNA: TGTGCCAGCTCCGGACTAGCGGGATGGAATAATGAGCAGTTCTTC

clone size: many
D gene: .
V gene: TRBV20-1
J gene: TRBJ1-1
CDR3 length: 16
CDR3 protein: CSARGEYGRGNTEAFF
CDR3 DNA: TGCAGTGCTAGAGGGGAGTACGGGAGGGGGAACACTGAAGCTTTCTTT

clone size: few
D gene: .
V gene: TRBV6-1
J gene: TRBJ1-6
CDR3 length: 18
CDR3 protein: CASSPLATPGLGNSPLHF
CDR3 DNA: TGTGCCAGCAGTCCCCTAGCGACCCCGGGGCTGGGGAATTCACCCCTCCACTTT

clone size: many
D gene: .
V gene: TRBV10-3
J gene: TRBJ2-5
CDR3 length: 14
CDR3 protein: CAMAGGLSQETQYF
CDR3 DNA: TGTGCCATGGCGGGCGGATTGTCCCAAGAGACCCAGTACTTC

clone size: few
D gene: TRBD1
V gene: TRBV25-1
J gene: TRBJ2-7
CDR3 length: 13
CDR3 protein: CASSVSGGGEQYF
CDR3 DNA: TGTGCCAGCAGTGTTTCAGGGGGCGGCGAGCAGTACTTC

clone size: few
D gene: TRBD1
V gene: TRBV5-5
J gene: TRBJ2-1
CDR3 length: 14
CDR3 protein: CASSPRTGVGEQFF
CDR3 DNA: TGTGCCAGCAGCCCCCGGACAGGGGTTGGGGAGCAGTTCTTC

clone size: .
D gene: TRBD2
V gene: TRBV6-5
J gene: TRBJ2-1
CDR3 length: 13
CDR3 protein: CASVTSGRGEQFF
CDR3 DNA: TGTGCCAGCGTAACTAGCGGGAGGGGTGAGCAGTTCTTC

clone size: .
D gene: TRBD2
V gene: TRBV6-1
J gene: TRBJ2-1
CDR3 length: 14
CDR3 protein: CASSRESGGDEQFF
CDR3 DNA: TGTGCCAGCAGTCGGGAGTCGGGGGGAGATGAGCAGTTCTTC

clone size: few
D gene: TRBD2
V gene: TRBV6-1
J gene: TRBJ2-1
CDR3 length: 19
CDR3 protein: CATATPGTSKKSSYNEQFF
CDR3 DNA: TGTGCCACCGCTACCCCCGGGACTAGCAAGAAGAGCTCCTACAATGAGCAGTTCTTC

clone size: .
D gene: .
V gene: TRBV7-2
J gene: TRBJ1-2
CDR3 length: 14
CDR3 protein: CASSPQRTVYGYAF
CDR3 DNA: TGTGCCAGCAGCCCTCAGAGGACCGTCTATGGCTACGCCTTC

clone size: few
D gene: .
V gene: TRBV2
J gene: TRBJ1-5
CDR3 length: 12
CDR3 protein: CASSSSGQPQHF
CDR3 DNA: TGTGCCAGCAGTTCCTCGGGGCAGCCCCAGCATTTT

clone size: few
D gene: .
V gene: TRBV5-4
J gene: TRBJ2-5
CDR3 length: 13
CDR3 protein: CASRQGYQETQYF
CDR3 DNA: TGTGCCAGCCGGCAGGGATACCAAGAGACCCAGTACTTC

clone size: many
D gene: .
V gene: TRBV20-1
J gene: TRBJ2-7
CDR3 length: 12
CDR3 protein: CSASQAAYEQYF
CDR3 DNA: TGCAGTGCTAGCCAGGCGGCCTACGAGCAGTACTTC

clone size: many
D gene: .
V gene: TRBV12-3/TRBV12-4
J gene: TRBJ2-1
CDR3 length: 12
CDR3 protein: CASSPIPVEQFF
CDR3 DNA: TGTGCCAGCAGTCCCATTCCTGTTGAGCAGTTCTTC

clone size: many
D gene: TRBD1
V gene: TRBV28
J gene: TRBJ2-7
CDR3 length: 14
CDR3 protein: CASSRDRGLYEQYF
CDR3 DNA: TGTGCCAGCAGTCGGGACAGGGGACTATACGAGCAGTACTTC

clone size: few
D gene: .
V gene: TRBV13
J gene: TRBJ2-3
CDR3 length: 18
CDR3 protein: CASSLGRFRGRTTDTQYF
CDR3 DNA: TGTGCCAGCAGCTTAGGTCGGTTCCGGGGGCGAACCACAGATACGCAGTATTTT

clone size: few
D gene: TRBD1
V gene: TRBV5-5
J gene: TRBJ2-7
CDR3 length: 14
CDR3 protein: CASSLATGGREQYF
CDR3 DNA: TGTGCCAGCAGCTTGGCGACAGGGGGACGCGAGCAGTACTTC

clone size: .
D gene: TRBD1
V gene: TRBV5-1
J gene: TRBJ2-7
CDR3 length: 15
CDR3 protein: CASSLGQGLIYEQYF
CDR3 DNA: TGCGCCAGCAGCTTGGGACAGGGGTTAATCTACGAGCAGTACTTC

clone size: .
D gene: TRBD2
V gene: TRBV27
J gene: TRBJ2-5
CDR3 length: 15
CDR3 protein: CASSALAGVSQTQYF
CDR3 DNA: TGTGCCAGCAGTGCACTAGCGGGAGTATCCCAGACCCAGTACTTC

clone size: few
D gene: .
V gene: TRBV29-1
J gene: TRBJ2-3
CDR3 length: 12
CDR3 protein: CSAGGTWDTQYF
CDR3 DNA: TGCAGCGCTGGGGGTACCTGGGATACGCAGTATTTT

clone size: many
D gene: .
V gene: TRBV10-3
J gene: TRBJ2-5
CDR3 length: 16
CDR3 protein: CAISEWMESKKETQYF
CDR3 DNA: TGTGCCATCAGTGAATGGATGGAGAGCAAAAAAGAGACCCAGTACTTC

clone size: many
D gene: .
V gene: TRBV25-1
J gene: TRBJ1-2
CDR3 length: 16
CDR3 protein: CASSEYAGGASYGYTF
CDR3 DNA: TGTGCCAGCAGTGAATATGCGGGGGGCGCGAGCTATGGCTACACCTTC

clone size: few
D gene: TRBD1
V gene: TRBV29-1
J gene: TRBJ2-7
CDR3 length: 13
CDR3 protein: CSVEWDRGLEQYF
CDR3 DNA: TGCAGCGTTGAATGGGACAGGGGGCTTGAGCAGTACTTC

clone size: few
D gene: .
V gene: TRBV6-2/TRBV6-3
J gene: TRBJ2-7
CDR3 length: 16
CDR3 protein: CASRSSTGRGKNEQYF
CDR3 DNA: TGTGCCAGCAGAAGCTCGACAGGGAGGGGAAAAAACGAGCAGTACTTC

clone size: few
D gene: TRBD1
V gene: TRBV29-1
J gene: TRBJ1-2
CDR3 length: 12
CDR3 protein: CSVQGGRYGYTF
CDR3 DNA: TGCAGCGTCCAGGGGGGCAGATATGGCTACACCTTC

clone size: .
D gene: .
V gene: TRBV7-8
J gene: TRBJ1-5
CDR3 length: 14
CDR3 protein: CASSVRDSNQPQHF
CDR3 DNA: TGTGCCAGCAGCGTCCGGGACAGCAATCAGCCCCAGCATTTT

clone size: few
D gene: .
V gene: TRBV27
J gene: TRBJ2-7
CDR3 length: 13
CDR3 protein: CASSFQGWGEQYF
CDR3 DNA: TGTGCCAGCAGTTTTCAGGGGTGGGGCGAGCAGTACTTC

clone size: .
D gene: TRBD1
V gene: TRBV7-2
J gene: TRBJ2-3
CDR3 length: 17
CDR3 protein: CASRKGQGALGTDTQYF
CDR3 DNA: TGTGCCAGCAGAAAAGGACAGGGGGCGCTGGGCACAGATACGCAGTATTTT

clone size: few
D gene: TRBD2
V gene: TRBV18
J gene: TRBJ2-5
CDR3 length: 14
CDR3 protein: CASSALAGGETQYF
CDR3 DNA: TGTGCCAGCTCAGCCCTAGCGGGGGGAGAGACCCAGTACTTC

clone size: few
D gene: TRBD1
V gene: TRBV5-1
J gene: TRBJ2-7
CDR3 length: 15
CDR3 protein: CASSGPGQGASEQYF
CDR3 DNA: TGCGCCAGCAGTGGACCGGGACAGGGGGCCTCCGAGCAGTACTTC

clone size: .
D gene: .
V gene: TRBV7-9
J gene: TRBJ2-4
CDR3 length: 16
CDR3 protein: CASSVGETLAKNIQYF
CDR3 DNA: TGTGCCAGCAGCGTAGGGGAGACCCTAGCCAAAAACATTCAGTACTTC

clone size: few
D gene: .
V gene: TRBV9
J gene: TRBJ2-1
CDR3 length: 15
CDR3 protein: CASSVGIGGYNEQFF
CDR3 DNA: TGTGCCAGCAGCGTAGGTATCGGGGGATACAATGAGCAGTTCTTC

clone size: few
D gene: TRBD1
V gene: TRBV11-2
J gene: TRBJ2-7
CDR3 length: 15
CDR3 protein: CASSLNSGTGDEQYF
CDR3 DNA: TGTGCCAGCAGCTTAAACTCCGGGACAGGGGACGAGCAGTACTTC

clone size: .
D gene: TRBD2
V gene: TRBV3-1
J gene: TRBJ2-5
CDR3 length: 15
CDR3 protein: CASSRLAIKEETQYF
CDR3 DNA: TGTGCCAGCAGTAGACTAGCGATAAAAGAAGAGACCCAGTACTTC

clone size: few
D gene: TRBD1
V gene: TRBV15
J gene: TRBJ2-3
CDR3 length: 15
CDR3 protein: CATSMGQGGTDTQYF
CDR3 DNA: TGTGCCACCAGCATGGGGCAGGGGGGCACAGATACGCAGTATTTT

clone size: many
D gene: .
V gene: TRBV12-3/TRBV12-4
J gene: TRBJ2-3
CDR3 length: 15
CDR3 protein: CASTSHTEFTDTQYF
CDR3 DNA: TGTGCCAGCACCTCTCATACGGAATTCACAGATACGCAGTATTTT

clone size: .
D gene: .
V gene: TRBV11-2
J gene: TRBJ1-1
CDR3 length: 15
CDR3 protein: CASSFYSRVRTEAFF
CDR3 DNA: TGTGCCAGCAGCTTTTACTCCAGGGTGAGGACTGAAGCTTTCTTT

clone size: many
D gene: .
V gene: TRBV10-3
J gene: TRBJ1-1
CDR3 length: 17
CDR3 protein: CAISEATGPRANTEAFF
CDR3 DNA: TGTGCCATCAGTGAGGCCACGGGACCGAGAGCCAACACTGAAGCTTTCTTT

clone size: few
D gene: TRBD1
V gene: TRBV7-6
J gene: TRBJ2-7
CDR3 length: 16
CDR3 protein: CASSLGDRVGAYEQYF
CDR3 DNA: TGTGCCAGCAGCTTAGGGGACAGGGTTGGGGCCTACGAGCAGTACTTC

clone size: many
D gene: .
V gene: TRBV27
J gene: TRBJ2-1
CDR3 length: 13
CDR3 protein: CASSSSSYNEQFF
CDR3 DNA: TGTGCCAGCAGTAGTTCCTCCTACAATGAGCAGTTCTTC

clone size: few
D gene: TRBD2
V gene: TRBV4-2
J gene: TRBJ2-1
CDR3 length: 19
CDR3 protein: CASSQFSGGPSGYYNEQFF
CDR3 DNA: TGTGCCAGCAGCCAATTCTCTGGGGGGCCTAGCGGGTACTACAATGAGCAGTTCTTC

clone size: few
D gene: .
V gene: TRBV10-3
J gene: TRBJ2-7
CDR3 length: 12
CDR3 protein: CATLSLGYEQYF
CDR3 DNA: TGTGCCACCCTCTCCCTCGGCTACGAGCAGTACTTC

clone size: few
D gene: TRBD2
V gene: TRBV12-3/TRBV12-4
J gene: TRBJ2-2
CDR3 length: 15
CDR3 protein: CASSLGGGRIGELFF
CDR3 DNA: TGTGCCAGCAGTCTAGGCGGGGGGCGGATCGGGGAGCTGTTTTTT

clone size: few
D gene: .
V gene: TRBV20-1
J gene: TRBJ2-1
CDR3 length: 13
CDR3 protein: CSARPLAHNEQFF
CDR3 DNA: TGCAGTGCTAGGCCCCTGGCCCACAATGAGCAGTTCTTC

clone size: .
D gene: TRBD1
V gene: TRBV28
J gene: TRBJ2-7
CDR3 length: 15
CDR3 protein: CASSLSGQVTYEQYF
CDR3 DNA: TGTGCCAGCAGTTTATCCGGACAGGTCACCTACGAGCAGTACTTC